A single sample gave rise to the 10 T cell receptor beta chains below, sequenced in a study of blood T cells in healthy people across ages. Then a second PCR, running roughly 7 to 11 cycles, was carried out with a sample-barcoded 5' primer and a J-beta primer mix. TCRdb re-called the 5' RACE reads through MiXCR, storing one row per CDR3 protein. This table has about 1.5 million distinct CDR3 sequences, around 39% appearing once. The sample taken for sequencing was blood. These receptors were obtained from a woman in her late teens or twenties in good health.

The chain carries TRBV6-1 and TRBJ2-4, with D tentatively TRBD1 (6 bases). The DNA end lines up better with TRBJ2-7; the J call may be wrong. The CDR3 sequence is 15 residues long. Germline CDR1 and CDR2: MNHNS and SASEGT. The CDR3 DNA sequence: TGTGCCAGCAGGACAAATACAGGGCTCTTTGACGAGCAGTACTTC. As protein: CASRTNTGLFDEQYF.

J is TRBJ2-2 and V is TRBV6-5; D remains unclear. The ends were cut back, 0 bases at V and 7 bases at J, with 15 bases in the middle. Germline-derived CDR1 and CDR2 are MNHEY and SVGAGI. CDR3 length: 16 amino acids. CDR3 DNA: TGTGCCAGCAGTTACTCGCCCTACCTAAGAGTCGGGGAGCTGTTTTTT. It encodes CASSYSPYLRVGELFF.

This chain uses TRBV6-1 with TRBJ2-1; 9 bases line up with TRBD1. J was trimmed by 4 bases and V by 2 bases; bases with no gene match: 3. This CDR3 has 15 residues. Germline loops: CDR1 MNHNS, CDR2 SASEGT. CDR3 DNA sequence: TGTGCCAGCAGTGAACCGGGACAGGGATACAATGAGCAGTTCTTC. This codes for CASSEPGQGYNEQFF.

This clonotype was observed a few times. The chain joins TRBV7-8 to TRBJ2-3; D remains ambiguous. This CDR3 has 14 amino acids. The V gene lost 2 bases and the J gene lost 5 bases, with 11 bases spanning the gap. Germline CDR1 is SGHVS and CDR2 is FQNEAQ. In nucleotides, the CDR3 is TGTGCCAGCAGCTTACTAGGGAAGCTAGATACGCAGTATTTT. Translation gives CASSLLGKLDTQYF.

The chain links TRBV18 to TRBJ2-3; D remains unclear. There are 11 residues in the CDR3. V was shortened by 6 bases and J by 6 bases, with 7 bases between the two germline ends. Germline V gives CDR1 KGHSH, CDR2 LQKENI. The CDR3 loop is CASSDGDTQYF. The DNA for the CDR3 is TGTGCCAGCTCTGATGGGGATACGCAGTATTTT.

This clonotype was seen more than once but under ten times. V is TRBV5-1 and J is TRBJ2-3; 10 nucleotides line up with TRBD2. This CDR3 has 15 amino acids. Germline V gives CDR1 SGHRS, CDR2 YFSETQ. With 3 bases clipped from V and 8 bases from J, the junction kept 9 bases outside the gene matches. CDR3 loop: CASSSRLIAGGTQYF. CDR3 nucleotide sequence: TGCGCCAGCAGCTCGAGATTAATAGCGGGGGGTACGCAGTATTTT.

The chain couples TRBV7-2 to TRBJ2-1; TRBD2 might be the D (6 bases). This CDR3 region has 14 residues. Germline lookup yields CDR1 SGHTA and CDR2 FQGNSA. V lost 3 bases, J lost 10 bases, and 16 bases lay in between. The CDR3 sequence: CASSLGGTVGEQFF. The CDR3 coding sequence is TGTGCCAGCAGCTTGGGCGGGACGGTCGGGGAGCAGTTCTTC.

This clonotype was counted between two and nine times. The chain couples TRBV5-1 to TRBJ2-1; 10 nucleotides line up with TRBD1. The CDR3 sequence is 18 residues long. Trimming removed 3 bases from V and 1 base from J; junction bases left unmatched: 10. Germline V CDR1 and CDR2: SGHRS, YFSETQ. In DNA form, the CDR3 reads TGCGCCAGCAGCTCCCGGGACAGGGGCACCCTTTCCTACAATGAGCAGTTCTTC. It encodes CASSSRDRGTLSYNEQFF.

In this sample, this clonotype turned up many times. This chain connects TRBV4-1 to TRBJ2-4; a possible D gene is TRBD1 (5 bases). Germline lookup yields CDR1 MGHRA and CDR2 YSYEKL. The CDR3 has 21 amino acids. With 0 bases removed from V and 6 bases from J, the gap between germline ends came to 30 bases. This CDR3 reads CASSQDPGRAGASPRTNIQYF. The CDR3 nucleotides read TGCGCCAGCAGCCAAGACCCCGGCAGAGCTGGGGCCTCCCCGCGCACAAACATTCAGTACTTC.

CDR3 DNA: TGTGCCAGCAACAAAGGAGGTGTAACCAGCTCTGGGGCCAACGTCCTGACTTTC. Amino acids: CASNKGGVTSSGANVLTF. J is TRBJ2-6 and V is TRBV6-1; D may be TRBD2 (5 bases). Per germline, CDR1 MNHNS and CDR2 SASEGT. This CDR3 contains 18 residues. V lost 7 bases and J lost 0, with 19 bases in between.